The 27 T cell receptor beta chains given below trace back to one sample, sequenced in a study of cytomegalovirus exposure and HLA in healthy donors. The PCR was carried out with 60 Vbeta primers and 13 Jbeta primers. Sequencing was performed with immunoSEQ multiplex PCR; in TCRdb, only in-frame clones are kept and a portion is missing. There are 150,000 to 200,000 clones in the sample; 55% to 75% occur only once, and under 3% lies in the top ten. Sequencing input: PBMCs. These receptors were taken from a human donor in good health.

The genes are TRBV10-3 and TRBJ1-5, with D possibly matching TRBD1 (6 bases). V lost 3 bases to trimming and J lost 5 bases, with 11 bases between them. From germline, CDR1 is ENHRY and CDR2 SYGVKD. The CDR3 extends over 14 amino acids. CDR3 residues: CAISEEGGDQPQHF. CDR3 coding DNA: TGTGCCATCAGTGAAGAAGGGGGAGATCAGCCCCAGCATTTT.

The genes are TRBV9 and TRBJ1-2; possible D gene TRBD1, 6 bases. Trimming took off 2 bases at V and 7 bases at J, with 9 bases between the two ends. Germline CDR1 is SGDLS and CDR2 is YYNGEE. The CDR3 is 12 amino acids. CDR3 loop: CASSVQGSGYTF. In DNA, the CDR3 is TGTGCCAGCAGCGTCCAGGGGTCTGGCTACACCTTC.

The chain carries TRBV9 and TRBJ2-5; D possibly corresponds to TRBD2 (7 bases). Trimming cost V 0 bases and J 5 bases, with 11 bases left between them. The germline CDR1 and CDR2 sequences are SGDLS and YYNGEE. The CDR3 covers 14 residues. Here the CDR3 reads CASSVGGGGETQYF. CDR3 DNA sequence: TGTGCCAGCAGCGTAGGGGGGGGCGGGGAGACCCAGTACTTC.

The CDR3 DNA is TGTGCCATCAGTGAATGGATGAGTCAGGGGTCCGGGGAGCTGTTTTTT. It specifies CAISEWMSQGSGELFF. The chain recombines TRBV10-3 with TRBJ2-2, with D tentatively TRBD1 (6 bases). Germline CDR1 is ENHRY and CDR2 is SYGVKD. Trimming cost V 3 bases and J 6 bases, with 17 bases left between them. This CDR3 contains 16 residues.

The chain joins TRBV13 to TRBJ2-3, with D perhaps TRBD1 (6 bases). The length of the CDR3 is 16 residues. Germline V gene data show CDR1 as PRHDT and CDR2 as FYEKMQ (reference sequence). V was trimmed by 1 base and J by 2 bases, leaving 13 bases between them. The CDR3 loop is CASSLEGRGYTDTQYF. The DNA for the CDR3 is TGTGCCAGCAGCTTAGAGGGTAGGGGGTACACAGATACGCAGTATTTT.

In this sample, this clone turned up a few times. The chain links TRBV7-6 to TRBJ2-7; 7 bases align to TRBD2. The germline V gene encodes CDR1 SGHVS and CDR2 FNYEAQ. The CDR3 has 15 amino acids. V was clipped by 4 bases and J by 1 base; unmatched bases: 7. As DNA, the CDR3 is TGTGCCAGCAGCTCCTGGGGGGGATCTTCCTACGAGCAGTACTTC. Its protein is CASSSWGGSSYEQYF.

This rearrangement joins TRBV7-9 to TRBJ1-6; 8 bases agree with TRBD1. J was trimmed by 10 bases and V by 1 base; bases with no gene match: 6. Germline lookup yields CDR1 SEHNR and CDR2 FQNEAQ (reference sequence). The CDR3 loop spans 15 amino acids. The CDR3 region has the DNA TGTGCCAGCAGCTTAGGACAGGGGCTCTCATCACCCCTCCACTTT. Protein product: CASSLGQGLSSPLHF.

V usage is TRBV29-1 and J usage is TRBJ2-5; 9 bases align to TRBD1. Germline loops: CDR1 SQVTM, CDR2 ANQGSEA. The CDR3 is 11 residues long. Trimming took 7 bases from V and 5 from J; bases not matched to a gene: 2. The CDR3 nucleotides read TGCAGCGGAGGGACAGGGGAGACCCAGTACTTC. The encoded protein is CSGGTGETQYF.

This clone was counted once. This sequence joins TRBV6-1 and TRBJ1-1; D ambiguous. From germline, CDR1 is MNHNS and CDR2 SASEGT. V was pared by 1 base and J by 3 bases, with 9 bases between. The CDR3 spans 14 residues. CDR3 coding DNA: TGTGCCAGCAGTGAAGACACGGACTACACTGAAGCTTTCTTT. It encodes CASSEDTDYTEAFF.

This clone was counted between two and nine times. This chain joins TRBV29-1 and TRBJ2-5; a possible D gene is TRBD1 (5 bases). The CDR3 extends over 14 amino acids. The V and J ends lost 4 bases and 2 bases respectively, with 14 bases between them. The germline V gene has CDR1 SQVTM and CDR2 ANQGSEA. CDR3 DNA: TGCAGCGTTGTTGGTCAGGGCAATCAAGAGACCCAGTACTTC. This encodes CSVVGQGNQETQYF.

The rearrangement joins TRBV2 to TRBJ1-3; 8 bases are a match to TRBD1. CDR3 length equals 16 residues. Trimming took 5 bases from V and 0 from J; bases not matched to a gene: 6. Germline V gives CDR1 SNHLY, CDR2 FYNNEI. The CDR3 sequence: CASSRRQGHSGNTIYF. CDR3 coding DNA: TGTGCCAGCAGTCGTAGACAGGGGCACTCTGGAAACACCATATATTTT.

This clone was seen once. Additional DNA sequences in this sample encode the identical CDR3. The chain has TRBV10-3 and TRBJ2-7, with 14 bases identical to TRBD2. The ends lost 4 bases at V and 1 base at J; junction bases unmatched: 3. The CDR3 extends over 16 amino acids. CDR1 ENHRY and CDR2 SYGVKD come from the germline V gene. The CDR3 here is CAISVGLAGGSYEQYF. In nucleotides, the CDR3 is TGTGCCATCAGTGTAGGACTAGCGGGGGGTTCCTACGAGCAGTACTTC.

The chain combines TRBV7-9 with TRBJ2-1, with D possibly matching TRBD2 (5 bases). Germline V gene lookup returns CDR1 SEHNR and CDR2 FQNEAQ (reference sequence). Trimming cost V 3 bases and J 0 bases, with 18 bases left between them. The CDR3 loop spans 18 amino acids. The CDR3 region is CASSFNWRGPRSYNEQFF. The DNA for the CDR3 is TGTGCCAGCAGCTTCAACTGGAGAGGGCCCCGCTCCTACAATGAGCAGTTCTTC.

The V call is TRBV30, the J call TRBJ1-3; no reliable D call. V lost 2 bases and J 4 bases, leaving 12 bases between the germline ends. The V gene's germline CDR1 is GTSNPN and CDR2 SVGIG (reference sequence). The CDR3 is 14 amino acids. The CDR3 region is CAWSPPLRGNTIYF. The DNA for the CDR3 is TGTGCCTGGAGTCCCCCCCTACGAGGAAACACCATATATTTT.

The chain has TRBV30 and TRBJ1-2; 11 bases match TRBD1. The CDR3 totals 14 residues. Per the germline V gene, CDR1 is GTSNPN and CDR2 is SVGIG (reference sequence). The trim removed 0 bases at V and 8 bases at J, leaving 5 bases unmatched. The CDR3 reads CAWSVGQGAGGYTF. CDR3 sequence (DNA): TGTGCCTGGAGTGTAGGACAGGGGGCAGGGGGCTACACCTTC.

J is TRBJ1-2 and V is TRBV29-1; possible D gene TRBD1, 5 bases. The CDR3 is 11 residues long. V shed 5 bases and J shed 5 bases, with 9 bases lying between them. The germline V gene has CDR1 SQVTM and CDR2 ANQGSEA. CDR3 region: CSVQGSYGYTF. CDR3 DNA: TGCAGCGTTCAGGGATCTTATGGCTACACCTTC.

The chain uses TRBV2 and TRBJ2-7; 9 nucleotides line up with TRBD2. Germline lookup yields CDR1 SNHLY and CDR2 FYNNEI. With V trimmed by 7 bases and J by 0 bases, 1 base remained unmatched. The CDR3 totals 13 residues. CDR3 DNA: TGTGCCAGCATAGCGGGGGCCTCCTACGAGCAGTACTTC. Its translation is CASIAGASYEQYF.

Details on this clone: The junction differs from germline at one of its ends, possibly a read error. The chain joins TRBV7-7 to TRBJ2-2, with 7 bases aligning to TRBD1. This CDR3 has 16 residues. The germline CDR1 and CDR2 sequences are SSHAT and FNYEAQ (reference sequence). The CDR3 is CASSLEGAENTGELFF. CDR3 sequence (DNA): TGTGCTAGCAGCTTAGAGGGGGCTGAGAACACCGGGGAGCTGTTTTTT.

This rearrangement joins TRBV10-3 to TRBJ2-1; 7 positions agree with TRBD2. V lost 10 bases, J lost 5 bases, and 8 bases stayed unmatched. Germline-derived CDR1 and CDR2 are ENHRY and SYGVKD. The CDR3 sequence is 13 residues long. This CDR3 reads CATRLALNNEQFF. For the CDR3, the DNA is TGTGCCACGAGACTAGCCCTGAACAATGAGCAGTTCTTC.

This clone was seen a few times. The chain links TRBV6-6 to TRBJ1-3; the match to TRBD1 covers 7 bases. Germline CDR1 reads MNHNY; CDR2 reads SVGAGI (reference sequence). The CDR3 sequence is 14 residues long. V gave up 5 bases and J gave up 4 bases; unmatched junction bases: 5. CDR3 coding DNA: TGTGCCAGCAGTATTAGGGGGCTCGGAAACACCATATATTTT. Amino acid sequence: CASSIRGLGNTIYF.

This clone has only one observation. This sequence joins TRBV30 and TRBJ1-1, with 8 bases fitting TRBD1. The ends lost 5 bases at V and 11 bases at J; junction bases unmatched: 7. Germline V lookup: CDR1 GTSNPN, CDR2 SVGIG (reference sequence). The CDR3 has 11 residues. This CDR3 reads CAWLATGVAFF. The CDR3, as DNA: TGTGCCTGGTTGGCGACAGGGGTGGCTTTCTTT.

The V call is TRBV2, the J call TRBJ1-6; D may be TRBD1 (6 bases). From germline, CDR1 is SNHLY and CDR2 FYNNEI. This CDR3 is built from 15 residues. V was clipped by 4 bases and J by 5 bases, with 12 bases between them. Here the CDR3 DNA reads TGTGCCAGCAGTGTCACCAGGGGCCATAATTCACCCCTCCACTTT. It translates to CASSVTRGHNSPLHF. Based on the CDR3 plus reference TRBV2 and TRBJ1-6, the full variable domain is EPEVTQTPSHQVTQMGQEVILRCVPISNHLYFYWYRQILGQKVEFLVSFYNNEISEKSEIFDDQFSVERPDGSNFTLKIRSTKLEDSAMYFCASSVTRGHNSPLHFGNGTRLTVT.

The V call is TRBV2, the J call TRBJ2-5; 7 bases match TRBD1. Germline CDR1 reads SNHLY; CDR2 reads FYNNEI. The trim removed 5 bases at V and 2 bases at J, leaving 8 bases unmatched. This CDR3 region has 15 residues. The CDR3 sequence is CASSLQGQQQETQYF. The CDR3 DNA follows: TGTGCCAGCAGTCTACAGGGACAGCAACAAGAGACCCAGTACTTC.

This clone showed up just a few times. V usage is TRBV7-2 and J usage is TRBJ2-5; possibly TRBD1 for D (6 bases). The germline V gene has CDR1 SGHTA and CDR2 FQGNSA. V was shortened by 4 bases and J by 1 base, with 13 bases between the two germline ends. The CDR3 consists of 15 residues. The chain's CDR3 is CASSSFMGAQETQYF. DNA for the CDR3: TGTGCCAGCAGCTCCTTTATGGGGGCCCAAGAGACCCAGTACTTC.

The chain uses TRBV5-4 and TRBJ2-1; 8 bases align to TRBD1. Unmatched junction bases numbered 12, after V lost 4 bases and J lost 0 bases. Per the germline V gene, CDR1 is SGHNT and CDR2 is YYREEE (reference sequence). The CDR3 runs 18 residues. CDR3 nucleotides: TGTGCCAGCAGCCCCGCCGGGACAGGACTTCACTCCTACAATGAGCAGTTCTTC. Translating gives CASSPAGTGLHSYNEQFF.

V is TRBV5-1 and J is TRBJ1-1; the D is unclear. V was shortened by 4 bases and J by 13 bases, with 26 bases between the two germline ends. Germline CDR1 and CDR2: SGHRS and YFSETQ. CDR3 length: 15 residues. The CDR3 DNA sequence: TGCGCCAGCAGCCCCGCGCCTCGGATGAACACTGAGGATTTCTTT. Its protein is CASSPAPRMNTEDFF.

The chain recombines TRBV7-2 with TRBJ1-5; a possible D gene is TRBD1 (5 bases). CDR3 length equals 16 residues. Germline loops: CDR1 SGHTA, CDR2 FQGNSA. The V gene lost 2 bases and the J gene lost 6 bases, with 17 bases spanning the gap. The CDR3 is CASSLHSGRGTQPQHF. DNA for the CDR3: TGTGCCAGCAGCTTACATTCCGGGAGGGGAACTCAGCCCCAGCATTTT.